Listed below are T cell receptor beta chains from one sample, sequenced in a study of a mutant IDH1 vaccine in newly diagnosed glioma. Profiled with immunoSEQ multiplex PCR; TCRdb holds only in-frame clones, not every one. The sample holds about 30,000 clones, about four fifths seen once. Their antigens are not known. Source: PBMCs, taken from a glioma patient whose treatment included an IDH1 peptide vaccine. These receptors originate from a man under 40 with glioma. CDR3s include the opening cysteine and the closing phenylalanine or tryptophan. The D gene is left open where the match is weak. Size is stated for part of the rows, as once, few or many counts, or as a class when the clone is expanded.

D: NA; V: TRBV30; size: NA; J: TRBJ1-2; CDR3: CAWSTPTDSNYGYTF; DNA: TGTGCCTGGAGTACTCCGACAGATTCTAACTATGGCTACACCTTC
D: TRBD1; V: TRBV7-6; size: once; J: TRBJ1-3; CDR3: CASTSKGPGQGRSGNTIYF; DNA: TGTGCCAGCACCTCTAAGGGTCCCGGACAGGGTAGATCTGGAAACACCATATATTTT
D: NA; V: TRBV20-1; size: NA; J: TRBJ2-7; CDR3: CSARDGAGKYF; DNA: TGCAGTGCTAGAGATGGAGCAGGTAAGTACTTC
D: NA; V: TRBV6-5; size: NA; J: TRBJ2-7; CDR3: CASSPRDGAAYEQYF; DNA: TGTGCCAGCAGTCCCCGGGACGGAGCGGCCTACGAGCAGTACTTC
D: TRBD1; V: TRBV5-1; size: NA; J: TRBJ2-3; CDR3: CASSQGQGPDTQYF; DNA: TGCGCCAGCAGCCAGGGACAGGGACCAGATACGCAGTATTTT
D: NA; V: TRBV5-8; size: NA; J: TRBJ2-7; CDR3: CASSLSGTESGGEQYF; DNA: TGTGCCAGCAGCTTATCCGGGACGGAATCCGGAGGCGAGCAGTACTTC
D: NA; V: TRBV4-2; size: few; J: TRBJ2-7; CDR3: CASSQGAGFSYEQYF; DNA: TGTGCCAGCAGCCAAGGAGCCGGGTTTTCCTACGAGCAGTACTTC
D: NA; V: TRBV19; size: once; J: TRBJ2-3; CDR3: CASTQDSRSTDTQYF; DNA: TGTGCCAGTACCCAAGATAGCAGAAGCACAGATACGCAGTATTTT
D: TRBD1; V: TRBV2; size: NA; J: TRBJ1-1; CDR3: CASSPEQGRGAFF; DNA: TGTGCCAGCAGCCCAGAACAGGGGCGGGGGGCTTTCTTT
D: TRBD2; V: TRBV4-1; size: NA; J: TRBJ2-3; CDR3: CASSQKVPSGRSDTQYF; DNA: TGCGCCAGCAGCCAAAAAGTTCCTAGCGGGAGGTCAGATACGCAGTATTTT
D: TRBD2; V: TRBV27; size: NA; J: TRBJ2-7; CDR3: CASSPGLAGWSGYEQYF; DNA: TGTGCCAGCAGCCCGGGACTAGCGGGTTGGAGCGGCTACGAGCAGTACTTC
D: NA; V: TRBV29-1; size: NA; J: TRBJ1-4; CDR3: CSVVLRGADEKLFF; DNA: TGCAGCGTTGTATTAAGGGGGGCAGATGAAAAACTGTTTTTT
D: TRBD1; V: TRBV2; size: NA; J: TRBJ2-7; CDR3: CASSAGTGRYEQYF; DNA: TGTGCCAGCAGCGCCGGGACAGGGCGCTACGAGCAGTACTTC
D: NA; V: TRBV11-2; size: NA; J: TRBJ1-2; CDR3: CASSRTGPNYGYTF; DNA: TGTGCCAGCAGCCGGACCGGGCCGAACTATGGCTACACCTTC
D: TRBD2; V: TRBV5-1; size: NA; J: TRBJ2-5; CDR3: CASSLSGRPQETQYF; DNA: TGCGCCAGCAGCTTGAGCGGGAGGCCGCAGGAGACCCAGTACTTC
D: NA; V: TRBV25-1; size: NA; J: TRBJ2-7; CDR3: CASSAIFEQYF; DNA: TGTGCCAGCAGTGCGATTTTCGAGCAGTACTTC
D: NA; V: TRBV27; size: NA; J: TRBJ1-1; CDR3: CASSPRQYGGTEAFF; DNA: TGTGCCAGCAGTCCCCGACAGTACGGGGGCACTGAAGCTTTCTTT
D: NA; V: TRBV9; size: NA; J: TRBJ1-6; CDR3: CASSSTVNNSPLHF; DNA: TGTGCCAGCAGTTCGACGGTAAATAATTCACCCCTCCACTTT
D: NA; V: TRBV27; size: NA; J: TRBJ1-1; CDR3: CASSPRTLATEAFF; DNA: TGTGCCAGCAGTCCCCGGACACTCGCAACTGAAGCTTTCTTT
D: NA; V: TRBV2; size: NA; J: TRBJ2-1; CDR3: CASSESGSSYNEQFF; DNA: TGTGCCAGCAGTGAATCGGGATCCTCCTACAATGAGCAGTTCTTC
D: NA; V: TRBV4-1; size: NA; J: TRBJ2-3; CDR3: CASSRTSPSTDTQYF; DNA: TGCGCCAGCTCCCGGACTTCACCTAGCACAGATACGCAGTATTTT
D: NA; V: TRBV29-1; size: NA; J: TRBJ2-1; CDR3: CSVAADEQFF; DNA: TGCAGCGTTGCCGCGGATGAGCAGTTCTTC